This TCR beta chain was recorded in a study of early T cells in non-severe SARS-CoV-2 infection. The CDR3 extends over 14 amino acids. J was trimmed by 4 bases and V by 3 bases; bases with no gene match: 5. Germline assignment: CDR1 LNHDA and CDR2 SQIVND (reference sequence). MiXCR was run by TCRdb on the 5' RACE reads, yielding one entry per CDR3 protein. Among under 85,000 distinct CDR3 sequences listed, more than 12% were seen once. This material consisted of whole blood, taken at baseline. The receptor comes from an adult who was a healthcare worker with PCR-confirmed SARS-CoV-2 infection or an uninfected control (not recorded which). The gene calls are TRBV19 and TRBJ2-7; 8 nucleotides match TRBD1. CDR3 amino acids: CASSMGQGAYEQYF. CDR3 DNA: TGTGCCAGTAGTATGGGGCAGGGGGCTTACGAGCAGTACTTC.